A single T cell receptor (beta chain) is shown here with its context. The V gene end was trimmed by 5 bases and the J gene end by 10 bases; junction bases not matched to a gene: 10. In germline, CDR1 is SQVTM, CDR2 ANQGSEA. The CDR3 loop spans 14 amino acids. This sample was included in a study of blood T cell repertoires in COVID-19. Study-level information: Sites across the United States, Italy and Spain contributed samples from acute and convalescent COVID-19. The cDNA or gDNA used as material had been derived from T cells, B-cell-depleted T cells, or PBMCs.

Per the authors' pipeline: Amplifying reference gene primers gave estimates of nucleated cell counts. The data were produced by immunoSEQ multiplex PCR, yet TCRdb's version contains in-frame clones alone and is incomplete. The DNA was the basis for D and trimming; V, J and clone size are from that table. This table has a few hundred thousand clones, around four fifths appearing once. The specimen was peripheral blood. This receptor was taken from a man aged 55-75 years who had recovered from COVID-19. V usage is TRBV29-1 and J usage is TRBJ2-1; 11 bases match TRBD2. The CDR3 sequence: CSVTGLAGGNEQFF. DNA of the CDR3: TGCAGCGTTACTGGGTTAGCGGGAGGGAACGAGCAGTTCTTC.